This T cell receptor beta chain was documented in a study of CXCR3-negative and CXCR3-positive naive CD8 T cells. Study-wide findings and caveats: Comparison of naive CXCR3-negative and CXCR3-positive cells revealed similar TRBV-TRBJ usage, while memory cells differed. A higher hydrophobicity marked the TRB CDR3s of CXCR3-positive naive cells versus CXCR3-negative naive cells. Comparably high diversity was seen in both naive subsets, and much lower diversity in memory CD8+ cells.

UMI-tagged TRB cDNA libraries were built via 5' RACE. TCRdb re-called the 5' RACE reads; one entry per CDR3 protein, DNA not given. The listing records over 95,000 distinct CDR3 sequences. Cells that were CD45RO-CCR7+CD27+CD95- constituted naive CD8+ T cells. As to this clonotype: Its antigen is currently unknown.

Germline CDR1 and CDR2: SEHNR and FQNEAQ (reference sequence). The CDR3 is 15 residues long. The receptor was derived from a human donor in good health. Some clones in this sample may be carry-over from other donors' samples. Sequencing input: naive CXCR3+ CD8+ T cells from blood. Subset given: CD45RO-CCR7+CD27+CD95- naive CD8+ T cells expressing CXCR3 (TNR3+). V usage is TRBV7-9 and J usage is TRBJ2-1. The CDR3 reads CASSQAPSSYNEQFF.